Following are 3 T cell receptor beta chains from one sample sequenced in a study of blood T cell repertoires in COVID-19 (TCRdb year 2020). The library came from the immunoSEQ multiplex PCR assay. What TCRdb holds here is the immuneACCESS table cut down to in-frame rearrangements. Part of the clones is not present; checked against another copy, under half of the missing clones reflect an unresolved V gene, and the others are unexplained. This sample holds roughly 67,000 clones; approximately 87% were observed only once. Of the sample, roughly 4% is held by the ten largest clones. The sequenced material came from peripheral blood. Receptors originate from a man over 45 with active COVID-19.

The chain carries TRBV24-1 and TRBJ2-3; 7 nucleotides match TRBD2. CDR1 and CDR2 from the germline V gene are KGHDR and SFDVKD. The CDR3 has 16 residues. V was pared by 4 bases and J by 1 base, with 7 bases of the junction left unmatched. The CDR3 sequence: CATSDPSAGRTDTQYF. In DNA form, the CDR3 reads TGTGCCACCAGTGACCCATCAGCGGGACGCACAGATACGCAGTATTTT.

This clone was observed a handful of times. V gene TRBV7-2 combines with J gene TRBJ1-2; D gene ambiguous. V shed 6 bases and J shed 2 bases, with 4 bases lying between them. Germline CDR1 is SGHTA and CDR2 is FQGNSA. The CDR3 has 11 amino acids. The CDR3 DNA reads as TGTGCCAGCAGTCGGAACTATGGCTACACCTTC. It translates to CASSRNYGYTF.

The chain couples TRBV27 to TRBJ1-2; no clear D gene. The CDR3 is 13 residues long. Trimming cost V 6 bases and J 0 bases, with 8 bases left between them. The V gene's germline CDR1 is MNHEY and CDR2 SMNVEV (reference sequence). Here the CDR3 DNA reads TGTGCCAGCAGGTGGGGAGCTAACTATGGCTACACCTTC. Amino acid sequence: CASRWGANYGYTF.